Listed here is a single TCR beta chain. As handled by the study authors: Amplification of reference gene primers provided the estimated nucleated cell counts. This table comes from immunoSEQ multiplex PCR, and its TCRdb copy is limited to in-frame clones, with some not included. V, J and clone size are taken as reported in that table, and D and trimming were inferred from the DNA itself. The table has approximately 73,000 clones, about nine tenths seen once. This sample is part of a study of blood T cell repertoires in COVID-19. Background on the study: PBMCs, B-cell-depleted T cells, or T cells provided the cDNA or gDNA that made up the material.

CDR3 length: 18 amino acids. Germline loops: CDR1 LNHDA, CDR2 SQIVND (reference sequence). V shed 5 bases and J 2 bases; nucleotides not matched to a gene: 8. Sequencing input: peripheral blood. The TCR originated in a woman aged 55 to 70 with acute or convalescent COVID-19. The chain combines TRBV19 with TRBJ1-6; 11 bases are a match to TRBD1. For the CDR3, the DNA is TGTGCCAGTAGTGGTGGACAGGGGGCTACAACCTATAATTCACCCCTCCACTTT. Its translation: CASSGGQGATTYNSPLHF. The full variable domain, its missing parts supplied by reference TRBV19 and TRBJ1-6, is DGGITQSPKYLFRKEGQNVTLSCEQNLNHDAMYWYRQDPGQGLRLIYYSQIVNDFQKGDIAEGYSVSREKKESFPLTVTSAQKNPTAFYLCASSGGQGATTYNSPLHFGNGTRLTVT.